This is a list of T cell receptor beta chains from one sample in a study of T cell responses to AZD1222 COVID-19 vaccine. Profiling relied on immunoSEQ multiplex PCR, and the TCRdb table lists in-frame clones only, not all of them. The sample has roughly 160,000 clones; around nine tenths are singletons. The sequenced sample was peripheral blood, obtained 28 days after the second AZD1222 dose. The receptor set was obtained from an adult who received the AZD1222 COVID-19 vaccine. Each CDR3 is given with its conserved first and last residue. The D gene is left open where the match is weak. Some rows have no size entry. The others give once, few or many, or a class for an expanded clone.

abundance: NA
d_gene: NA
j_gene: TRBJ1-2
v_gene: TRBV12-3/TRBV12-4
CDR3nt: TGTGCCAGCAGTTTGAGTCGGGGAGAGGGCTACACCTTC
CDR3aa: CASSLSRGEGYTF

abundance: NA
d_gene: TRBD2
j_gene: TRBJ2-3
v_gene: TRBV29-1
CDR3nt: TGCAGCGTCGAGACTAGCGGGGGGCCGGGAGTACGCACAGATACGCAGTATTTT
CDR3aa: CSVETSGGPGVRTDTQYF

abundance: NA
d_gene: TRBD1
j_gene: TRBJ2-6
v_gene: TRBV6-5
CDR3nt: TGTGCCAGCTGGGGGGACAGGGAGATGACTTTC
CDR3aa: CASWGDREMTF

abundance: NA
d_gene: TRBD1
j_gene: TRBJ1-4
v_gene: TRBV5-1
CDR3nt: TGCGCCAGCAGTTCCGGGACAGGGTCTGAAAAACTGTTTTTT
CDR3aa: CASSSGTGSEKLFF

abundance: NA
d_gene: TRBD2
j_gene: TRBJ2-1
v_gene: TRBV4-3
CDR3nt: TGCGCCAGCAGCCTGACTAGCGGGGGGCTCTCTTACAATGAGCAGTTCTTC
CDR3aa: CASSLTSGGLSYNEQFF

abundance: NA
d_gene: NA
j_gene: TRBJ1-3
v_gene: TRBV7-9
CDR3nt: TGTGCCAGCAGCTTGGAGGGCCTCTCTGGAAACACCATATATTTT
CDR3aa: CASSLEGLSGNTIYF

abundance: NA
d_gene: NA
j_gene: TRBJ1-2
v_gene: TRBV5-6
CDR3nt: TGTGCCAGCAGCGGGGCTAGCGTTGGGGGCTACACCTTC
CDR3aa: CASSGASVGGYTF

abundance: NA
d_gene: NA
j_gene: TRBJ2-7
v_gene: TRBV7-9
CDR3nt: TGTGCCAGCAGCTTAGTCTCCGGGGCCCCGGTAATCGAGCAGTACTTC
CDR3aa: CASSLVSGAPVIEQYF

abundance: once
d_gene: NA
j_gene: TRBJ1-1
v_gene: TRBV7-9
CDR3nt: TGTGCCAGCAGCTTTGGGGGTCCTGAAGCTTTCTTT
CDR3aa: CASSFGGPEAFF

abundance: NA
d_gene: NA
j_gene: TRBJ1-4
v_gene: TRBV23-1
CDR3nt: TGCGCCAGCAGTCAAGGGCGGGCAGGAGCAACTGGGGTTTTT
CDR3aa: CASSQGRAGATGVF

abundance: NA
d_gene: NA
j_gene: TRBJ1-1
v_gene: TRBV24-1
CDR3nt: TGTGCCACCAGTGGGGGGCCAAACACTGAAGCTTTCTTT
CDR3aa: CATSGGPNTEAFF

abundance: NA
d_gene: NA
j_gene: TRBJ2-5
v_gene: TRBV5-1
CDR3nt: TGCGCCAGCAGCCCGGGGCTCGGGCAGGGCCAAGAGACCCAGTACTTC
CDR3aa: CASSPGLGQGQETQYF

abundance: NA
d_gene: TRBD1
j_gene: TRBJ1-1
v_gene: TRBV2
CDR3nt: TGTGCCAGCAGCGAGCAGGGGGCCGCTGAAGCTTTCTTT
CDR3aa: CASSEQGAAEAFF

abundance: NA
d_gene: NA
j_gene: TRBJ1-5
v_gene: TRBV18
CDR3nt: TGTGCCAGCTCACCACAAAGAAGGACGAGGGGCAATCAGCCCCAGCATTTT
CDR3aa: CASSPQRRTRGNQPQHF

abundance: NA
d_gene: TRBD1
j_gene: TRBJ2-7
v_gene: TRBV6-5
CDR3nt: TGTGCCAGCAGTTACTCGGGACAGGGGGCCTACGAGCAGTACTTC
CDR3aa: CASSYSGQGAYEQYF

abundance: NA
d_gene: TRBD1
j_gene: TRBJ1-1
v_gene: TRBV7-9
CDR3nt: TGTGCCAGCAGCTTAGGGGACAGGGCTAACACTGAAGCTTTCTTT
CDR3aa: CASSLGDRANTEAFF

abundance: NA
d_gene: TRBD1
j_gene: TRBJ1-5
v_gene: TRBV7-8
CDR3nt: TGTGCCAGCAGCTTACAGGGGGGCCCCAATCAGCCCCAGCATTTT
CDR3aa: CASSLQGGPNQPQHF

abundance: NA
d_gene: NA
j_gene: TRBJ2-7
v_gene: TRBV18
CDR3nt: TGTGCCAGCTCACCAAGGAGAGCAGATTCAACCGAGCAGTACTTC
CDR3aa: CASSPRRADSTEQYF

abundance: NA
d_gene: NA
j_gene: TRBJ2-1
v_gene: TRBV19
CDR3nt: TGTGCCAGTAGTATAGATAAAAGGTGGGGGGAGCAGTTCTTC
CDR3aa: CASSIDKRWGEQFF

abundance: NA
d_gene: NA
j_gene: TRBJ1-3
v_gene: TRBV3-1/TRBV3-2
CDR3nt: TGTGCCAGCAGCCAAGCGGTTCTGTCTGGAAACACCATATATTTT
CDR3aa: CASSQAVLSGNTIYF

abundance: NA
d_gene: NA
j_gene: TRBJ1-3
v_gene: TRBV12-5
CDR3nt: TGTGCTAGTGGTTTTACGGGGGCAGCTTCTGGAAACACCATATATTTT
CDR3aa: CASGFTGAASGNTIYF

abundance: NA
d_gene: TRBD2
j_gene: TRBJ2-1
v_gene: TRBV3-1/TRBV3-2
CDR3nt: TGTGCCAGCAGCCGATCCGGGACTAGCGACAATGAGCAGTTCTTC
CDR3aa: CASSRSGTSDNEQFF